This TCR beta chain was sequenced for a study of early T cells in non-severe SARS-CoV-2 infection. Study-level findings and limits: Private and CD4 specificities were missed by VDJdb matching, which favored anti-spike CD8 responses.

Germline CDR1 is SGHRS and CDR2 is YFSETQ. V was trimmed by 4 bases and J by 10 bases, leaving 16 bases between them. The CDR3 is 13 residues long. This clonotype was seen repeatedly, ten times or more. Its antigen is currently unknown. TCRdb used MiXCR to reprocess the 5' RACE reads, holding one entry per CDR3 protein. The sample includes about 81,000 distinct CDR3 sequences, 5% to 7% seen only once; the top ten take less than 9.5%. The chain uses TRBV5-1 and TRBJ2-3; tentative D call: TRBD2 (5 bases). This sequence originates from an adult who was a healthcare worker with PCR-confirmed SARS-CoV-2 infection or an uninfected control (not recorded which). The sequenced sample was whole blood. CDR3 sequence reads: CASSPSGVGAQYF. The CDR3, as DNA: TGCGCCAGCAGCCCATCTGGGGTCGGGGCGCAGTATTTT.